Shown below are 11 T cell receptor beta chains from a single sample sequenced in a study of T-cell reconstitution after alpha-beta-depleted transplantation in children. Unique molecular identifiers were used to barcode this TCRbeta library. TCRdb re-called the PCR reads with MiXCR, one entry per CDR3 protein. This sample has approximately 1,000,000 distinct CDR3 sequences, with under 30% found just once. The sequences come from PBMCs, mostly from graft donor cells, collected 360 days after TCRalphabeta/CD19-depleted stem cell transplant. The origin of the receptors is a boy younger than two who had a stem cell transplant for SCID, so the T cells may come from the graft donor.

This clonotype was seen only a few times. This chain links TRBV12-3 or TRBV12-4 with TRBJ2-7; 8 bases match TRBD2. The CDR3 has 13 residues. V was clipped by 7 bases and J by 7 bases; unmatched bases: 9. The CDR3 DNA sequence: TGTGCCAGCACCCTGAGGGGACTAGTGGAGCAGTACTTC. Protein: CASTLRGLVEQYF.

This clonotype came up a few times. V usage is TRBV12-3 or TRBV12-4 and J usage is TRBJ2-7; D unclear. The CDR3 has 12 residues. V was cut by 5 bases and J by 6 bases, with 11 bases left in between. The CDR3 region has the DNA TGTGCCAGCAGTCCTATCGGGTTCGAGCAGTACTTC. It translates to CASSPIGFEQYF.

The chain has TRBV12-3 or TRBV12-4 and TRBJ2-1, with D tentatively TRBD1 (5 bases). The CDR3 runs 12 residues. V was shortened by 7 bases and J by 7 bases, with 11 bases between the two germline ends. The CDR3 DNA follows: TGTGCCAGCACCCAGGCAGGGAATGAGCAGTTCTTC. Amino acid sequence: CASTQAGNEQFF.

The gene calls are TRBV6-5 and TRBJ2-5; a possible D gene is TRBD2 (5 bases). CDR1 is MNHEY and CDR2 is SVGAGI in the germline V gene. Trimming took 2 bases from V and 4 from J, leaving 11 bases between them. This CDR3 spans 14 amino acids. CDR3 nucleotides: TGTGCCAGCAGTTACGGGTGGAGGCGAGAGACCCAGTACTTC. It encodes CASSYGWRRETQYF.

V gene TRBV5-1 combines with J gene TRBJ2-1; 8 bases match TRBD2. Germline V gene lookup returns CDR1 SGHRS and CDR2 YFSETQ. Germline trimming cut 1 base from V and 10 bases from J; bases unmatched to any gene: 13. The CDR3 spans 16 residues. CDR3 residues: CASSLSSIGGAGEQFF. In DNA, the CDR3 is TGCGCCAGCAGCTTGTCGTCTATCGGGGGGGCCGGGGAGCAGTTCTTC.

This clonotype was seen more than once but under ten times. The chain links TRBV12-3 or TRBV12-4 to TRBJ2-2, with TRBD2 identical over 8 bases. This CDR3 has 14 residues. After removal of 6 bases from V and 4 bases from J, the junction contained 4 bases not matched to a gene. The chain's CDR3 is CASRPTSVTGELFF. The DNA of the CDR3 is TGTGCCAGCAGACCGACTAGCGTCACCGGGGAGCTGTTTTTT.

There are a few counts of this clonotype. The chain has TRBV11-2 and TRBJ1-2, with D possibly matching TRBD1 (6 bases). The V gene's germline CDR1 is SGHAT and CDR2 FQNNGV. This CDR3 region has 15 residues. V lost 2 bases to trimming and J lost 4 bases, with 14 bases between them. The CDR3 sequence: CASSLITGTPYGYTF. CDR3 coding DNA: TGTGCCAGCAGCTTAATCACCGGGACACCCTATGGCTACACCTTC.

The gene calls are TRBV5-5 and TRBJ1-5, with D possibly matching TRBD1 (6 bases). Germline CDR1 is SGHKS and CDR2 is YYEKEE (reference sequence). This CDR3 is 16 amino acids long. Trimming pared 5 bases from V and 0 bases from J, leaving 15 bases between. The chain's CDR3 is CASRPGAELSNQPQHF. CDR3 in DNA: TGTGCCAGCAGACCAGGGGCAGAGCTTAGCAATCAGCCCCAGCATTTT.

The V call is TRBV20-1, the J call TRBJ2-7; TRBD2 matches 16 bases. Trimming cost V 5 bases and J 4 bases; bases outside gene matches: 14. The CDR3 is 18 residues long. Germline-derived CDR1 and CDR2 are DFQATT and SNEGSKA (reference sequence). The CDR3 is CSAVRGLAGGPWTYEQYF. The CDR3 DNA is TGCAGTGCTGTGAGGGGACTAGCGGGGGGGCCTTGGACTTACGAGCAGTACTTC.

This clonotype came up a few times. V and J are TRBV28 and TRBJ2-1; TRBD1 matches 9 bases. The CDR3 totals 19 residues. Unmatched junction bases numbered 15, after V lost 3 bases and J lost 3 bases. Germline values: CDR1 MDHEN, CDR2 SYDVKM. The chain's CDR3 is CASSLAYLAGTGFYNEQFF. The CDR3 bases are TGTGCCAGCAGTTTGGCTTACTTGGCCGGGACAGGGTTCTACAATGAGCAGTTCTTC.

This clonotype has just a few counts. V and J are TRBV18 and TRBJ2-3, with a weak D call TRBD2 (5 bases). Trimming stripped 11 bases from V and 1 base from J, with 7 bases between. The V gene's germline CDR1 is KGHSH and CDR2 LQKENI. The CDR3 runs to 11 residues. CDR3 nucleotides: TGTGCCGCGAGGGGCACAGATACGCAGTATTTT. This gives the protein CAARGTDTQYF.